A selection of T cell receptor beta chains follows, all from one sample in a study of cytomegalovirus exposure and HLA in healthy donors. The method was immunoSEQ multiplex PCR; TCRdb's version includes in-frame clones alone and lacks a portion of them. Counted here are about 120,000 clones, around 78% occurring once; the ten biggest clones make up around 3%. The sample taken for sequencing was PBMCs. These receptors were taken from a woman aged 25 to 45 in good health and CMV-seropositive. Each CDR3 is given with its conserved first and last residue.

V	J	CDR3
TRBV2	TRBJ2-1	CASRETGGSYNEQFF
TRBV2	TRBJ2-7	CASSNRDPEQYF
TRBV5-7	TRBJ2-7	CASSPDLDRGRCSYEQYF
TRBV7-9	TRBJ2-7	CSSSPQGSDEQYF
TRBV19	TRBJ2-1	CASSIWTSGANEQFF
TRBV19	TRBJ2-1	CASSIGSGGSYNEQFF
TRBV19	TRBJ1-1	CASSTQVNTEAFF
TRBV11-2	TRBJ1-4	CASSLRQGWEKLFF
TRBV2	TRBJ2-2	CASRGTGGLGELFF
TRBV2	TRBJ1-4	CATQLFAYPTTTTNEKLFF
TRBV5-6	TRBJ2-7	CASSLWRTGGYEQYF
TRBV9	TRBJ1-2	CASSGGGNYGYTF
TRBV10-3	TRBJ1-6	CAISYSREPRSPLHF
TRBV4-2	TRBJ2-4	CASSQDGDSTKNIQYF
TRBV2	TRBJ2-5	CASSDSQAEETQYF
TRBV5-6	TRBJ1-2	CASSLADSEGYTF
TRBV7-6	TRBJ2-7	CASSGTSYEQYF
TRBV10-3	TRBJ2-1	CAISLTSGRASYNEQFF
TRBV11-1	TRBJ2-3	CASSLYAGETDTQYF
TRBV28	.	CASSFGRVYEQYF